This T cell receptor beta chain was observed in a study of identical twins. This CDR3 has 17 amino acids. This clonotype was counted only a few times. A single record per CDR3 protein comes from TCRdb applying MiXCR to the 5' RACE reads. The sample has some 1,600,000 distinct CDR3 sequences, around a third seen once; the top ten hold about 0.3%. The TCR sequence derives from a newborn girl in good health. This chain links TRBV21-1 with TRBJ2-5; the D call TRBD1 from the table was never checked on the DNA. TRBV21-1 is recorded as a pseudogene. Sequenced sample: cord blood. Written as DNA, the CDR3 is TGTGCCAGCAGCAAAGCGCGGGGGGCGGTCCGTCAAGAGACCCAGTACTTC. This translates into CASSKARGAVRQETQYF.